This T cell receptor (beta chain) was captured in a study of post-analysis software for immune sequencing data. Unique molecular identifiers were carried by the TCR beta cDNA libraries. From around 1 to 10 million T cells, a few hundred thousand cDNA molecules were obtained. Using its own MiXCR run on the PCR reads, TCRdb lists one record per CDR3 protein. The profile covers roughly 800,000 distinct CDR3 sequences, with approximately 44% appearing a single time and roughly 4.4% taken by the ten largest. The CDR3 consists of 15 residues. Germline CDR1 reads SEHNR; CDR2 reads FQNEAQ (reference sequence). The V end lost 3 bases, the J end lost 2 bases, and 14 bases lay between the germline ends. This clonotype was observed many times. Its antigen remains unknown. The study, taken as a whole, reports: Controls significantly exceeded multiple sclerosis patients in normalized Chao1 diversity. Patients showed TRBV5-6, TRBV5-1 and TRBV20-1 among about five TRBV segments more frequent than in controls. By F measure, samples from a shared preparation batch strongly co-clustered.

The sample was blood. The chain carries TRBV7-9 and TRBJ2-7, with TRBD2 as a possible D gene (6 bases). This clonotype was obtained from a girl aged 10-17 years with multiple sclerosis. CDR3 sequence reads: CASSFERAGTYEQYF. The DNA for the CDR3 is TGTGCCAGCAGCTTTGAGCGGGCCGGAACCTACGAGCAGTACTTC.